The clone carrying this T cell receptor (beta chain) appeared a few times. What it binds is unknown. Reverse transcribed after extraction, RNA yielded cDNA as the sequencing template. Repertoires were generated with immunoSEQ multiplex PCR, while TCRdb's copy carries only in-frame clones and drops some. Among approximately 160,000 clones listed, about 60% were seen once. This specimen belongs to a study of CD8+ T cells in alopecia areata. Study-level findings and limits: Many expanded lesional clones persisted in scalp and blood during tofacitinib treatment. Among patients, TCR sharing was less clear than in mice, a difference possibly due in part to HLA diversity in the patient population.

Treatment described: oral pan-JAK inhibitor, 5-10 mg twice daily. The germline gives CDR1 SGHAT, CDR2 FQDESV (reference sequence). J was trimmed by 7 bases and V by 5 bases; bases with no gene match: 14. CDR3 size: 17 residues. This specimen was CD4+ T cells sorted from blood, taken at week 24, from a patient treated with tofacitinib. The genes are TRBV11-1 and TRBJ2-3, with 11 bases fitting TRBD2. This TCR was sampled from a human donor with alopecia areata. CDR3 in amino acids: CASSGRVGSGGAYTQYF. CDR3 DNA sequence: TGTGCCAGCAGCGGACGGGTTGGTAGCGGGGGGGCGTATACGCAGTATTTT.